The T cell receptor (beta chain) under discussion was sequenced for a study of neurological immune-mediated disorders. CDR1 is SGHVS and CDR2 is FQNEAQ in the germline V gene. There are 15 residues in the CDR3. V was trimmed by 6 bases and J by 1 base, leaving 13 bases between them. As to time point: longitudinal time-point 3. Unsorted libraries were prepared from 2 million PBMCs held at -80 C. This clonotype was observed at least ten times. No antigen is known for it. The cDNA was synthesized by means of template-switch 5'RACE, which was carried out with 10-nucleotide random UMIs. TCRdb independently ran MiXCR on the 5' RACE reads; one entry per CDR3 protein. The sample lists over 90,000 distinct CDR3 sequences, 9.5% to 14% occurring once. Study-wide results and limits: In HTLV-1-associated myelopathy, TCR clonal expansion was greatest, whereas multiple sclerosis had the least, falling below healthy controls.

This rearrangement joins TRBV7-8 to TRBJ2-1, with D unclear. Sequenced input: PBMCs. This clonotype was sampled from a female donor with HTLV-1-associated myelopathy (HAM/TSP). The CDR3 DNA is TGTGCCAGCAGATCCGACGCAAGATCCTACAATGAGCAGTTCTTC. This sequence encodes CASRSDARSYNEQFF.